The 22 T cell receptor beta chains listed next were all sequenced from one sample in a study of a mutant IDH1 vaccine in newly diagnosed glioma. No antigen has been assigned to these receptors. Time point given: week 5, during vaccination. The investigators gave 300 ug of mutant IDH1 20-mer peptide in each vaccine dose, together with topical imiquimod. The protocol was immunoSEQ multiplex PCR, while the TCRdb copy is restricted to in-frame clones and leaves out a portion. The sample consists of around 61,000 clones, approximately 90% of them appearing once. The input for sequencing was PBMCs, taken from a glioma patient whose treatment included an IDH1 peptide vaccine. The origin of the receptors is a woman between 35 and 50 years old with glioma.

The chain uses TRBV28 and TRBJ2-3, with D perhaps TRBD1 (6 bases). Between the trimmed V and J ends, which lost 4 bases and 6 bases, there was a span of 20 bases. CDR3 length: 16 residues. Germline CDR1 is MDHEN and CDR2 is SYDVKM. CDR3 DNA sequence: TGTGCCAGCAGTTCCCGACAGGTTTCGTTGACGGATACGCAGTATTTT. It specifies CASSSRQVSLTDTQYF.

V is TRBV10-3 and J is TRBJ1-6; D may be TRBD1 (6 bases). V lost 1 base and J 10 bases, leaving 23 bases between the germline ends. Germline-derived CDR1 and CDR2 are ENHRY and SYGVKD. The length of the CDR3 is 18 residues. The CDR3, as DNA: TGTGCCATCAGTGAGTATCCAGGGGAAAGGAGGTATGCCTCACCCCTCCACTTT. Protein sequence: CAISEYPGERRYASPLHF.

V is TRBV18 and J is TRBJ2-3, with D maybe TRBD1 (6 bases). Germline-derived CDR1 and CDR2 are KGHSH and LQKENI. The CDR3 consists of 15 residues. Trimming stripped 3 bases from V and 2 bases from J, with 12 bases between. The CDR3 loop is CASSPQGQFTDTQYF. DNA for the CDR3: TGTGCCAGCTCACCGCAAGGACAGTTCACAGATACGCAGTATTTT.

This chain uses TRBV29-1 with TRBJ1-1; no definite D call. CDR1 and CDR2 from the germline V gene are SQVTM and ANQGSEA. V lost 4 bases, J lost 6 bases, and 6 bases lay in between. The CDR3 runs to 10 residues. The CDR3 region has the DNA TGCAGCGTTGGGGATGCTGAAGCTTTCTTT. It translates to CSVGDAEAFF.

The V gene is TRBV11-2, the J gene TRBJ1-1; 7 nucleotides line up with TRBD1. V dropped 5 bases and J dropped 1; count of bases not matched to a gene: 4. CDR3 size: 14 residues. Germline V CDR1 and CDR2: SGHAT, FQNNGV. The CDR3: CASSRGQWNTEAFF. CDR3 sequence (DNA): TGTGCCAGCAGCCGGGGACAGTGGAACACTGAAGCTTTCTTT.

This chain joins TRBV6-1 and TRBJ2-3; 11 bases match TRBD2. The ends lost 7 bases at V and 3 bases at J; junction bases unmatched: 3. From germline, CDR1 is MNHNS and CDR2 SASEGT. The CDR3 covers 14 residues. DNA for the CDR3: TGTGCCAGCAATCTAGCGGGAGGTACAGATACGCAGTATTTT. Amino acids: CASNLAGGTDTQYF.

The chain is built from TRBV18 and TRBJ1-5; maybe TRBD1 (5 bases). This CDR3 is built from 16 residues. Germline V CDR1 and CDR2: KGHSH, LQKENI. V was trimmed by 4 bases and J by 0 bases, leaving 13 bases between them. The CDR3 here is CASSRRQSNSNQPQHF. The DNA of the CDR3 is TGTGCCAGCTCACGAAGACAGTCCAATAGCAATCAGCCCCAGCATTTT. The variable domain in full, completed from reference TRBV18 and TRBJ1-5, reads NAGVMQNPRHLVRRRGQEARLRCSPMKGHSHVYWYRQLPEEGLKFMVYLQKENIIDESGMPKERFSAEFPKEGPSILRIQQVVRGDSAAYFCASSRRQSNSNQPQHFGDGTRLSIL.

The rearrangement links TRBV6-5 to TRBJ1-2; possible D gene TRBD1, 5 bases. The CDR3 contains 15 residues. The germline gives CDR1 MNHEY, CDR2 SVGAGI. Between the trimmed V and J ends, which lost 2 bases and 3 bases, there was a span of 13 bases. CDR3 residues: CASSYLGGRDYGYTF. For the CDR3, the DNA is TGTGCCAGCAGTTACCTGGGGGGGAGGGACTATGGCTACACCTTC.

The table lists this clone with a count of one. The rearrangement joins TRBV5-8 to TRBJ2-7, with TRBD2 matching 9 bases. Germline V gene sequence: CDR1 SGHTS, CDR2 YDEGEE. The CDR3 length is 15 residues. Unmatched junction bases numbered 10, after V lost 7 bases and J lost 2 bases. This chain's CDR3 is CASALSGRYPYEQYF. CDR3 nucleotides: TGTGCCAGCGCACTTAGCGGGAGATACCCCTACGAGCAGTACTTC.

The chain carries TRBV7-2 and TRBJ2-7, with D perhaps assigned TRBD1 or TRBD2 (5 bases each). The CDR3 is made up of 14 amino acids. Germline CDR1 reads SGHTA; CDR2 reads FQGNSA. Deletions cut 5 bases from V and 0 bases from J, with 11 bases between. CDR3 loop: CASSRWGSSYEQYF. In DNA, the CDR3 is TGTGCCAGCAGCCGCTGGGGGAGCTCCTACGAGCAGTACTTC.

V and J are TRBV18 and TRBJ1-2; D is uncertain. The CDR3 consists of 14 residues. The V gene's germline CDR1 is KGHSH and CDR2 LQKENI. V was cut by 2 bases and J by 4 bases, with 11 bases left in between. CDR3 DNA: TGTGCCAGCTCACCAGTTCAGGACCTCTATGGCTACACCTTC. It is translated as CASSPVQDLYGYTF. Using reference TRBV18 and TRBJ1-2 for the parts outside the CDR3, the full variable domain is NAGVMQNPRHLVRRRGQEARLRCSPMKGHSHVYWYRQLPEEGLKFMVYLQKENIIDESGMPKERFSAEFPKEGPSILRIQQVVRGDSAAYFCASSPVQDLYGYTFGSGTRLTVV.

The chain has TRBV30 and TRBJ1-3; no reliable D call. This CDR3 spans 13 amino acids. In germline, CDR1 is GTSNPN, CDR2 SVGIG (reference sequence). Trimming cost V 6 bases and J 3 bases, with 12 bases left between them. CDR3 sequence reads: CACQRFLGNTIYF. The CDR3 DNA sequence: TGTGCCTGCCAACGTTTCCTTGGAAACACCATATATTTT.

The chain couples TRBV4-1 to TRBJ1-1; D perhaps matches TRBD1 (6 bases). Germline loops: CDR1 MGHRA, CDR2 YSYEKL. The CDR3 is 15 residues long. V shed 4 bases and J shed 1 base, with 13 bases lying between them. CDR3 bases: TGCGCCAGCAGCCGAACTACGGGGGCGAACACTGAAGCTTTCTTT. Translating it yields CASSRTTGANTEAFF.

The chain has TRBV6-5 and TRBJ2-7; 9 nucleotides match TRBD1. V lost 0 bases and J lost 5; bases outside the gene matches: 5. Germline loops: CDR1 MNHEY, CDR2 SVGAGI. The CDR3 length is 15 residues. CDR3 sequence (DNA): TGTGCCAGCAGTTACTCGACAGGGGGAAAGGACGAGCAGTACTTC. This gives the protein CASSYSTGGKDEQYF.

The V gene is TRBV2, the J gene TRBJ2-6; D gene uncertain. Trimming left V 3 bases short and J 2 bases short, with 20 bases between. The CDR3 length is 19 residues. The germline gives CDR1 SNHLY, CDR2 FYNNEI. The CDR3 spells CASSDYRRMTAPGANVLTF. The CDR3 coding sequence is TGTGCCAGCAGTGACTATCGACGAATGACGGCCCCTGGGGCCAACGTCCTGACTTTC.

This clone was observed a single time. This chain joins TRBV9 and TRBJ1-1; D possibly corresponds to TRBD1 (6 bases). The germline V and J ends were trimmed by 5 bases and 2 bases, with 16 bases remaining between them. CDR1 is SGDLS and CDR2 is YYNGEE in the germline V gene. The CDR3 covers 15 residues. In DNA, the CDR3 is TGTGCCAGCAGGCCTACAGGGTCTCAAAACACTGAAGCTTTCTTT. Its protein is CASRPTGSQNTEAFF.

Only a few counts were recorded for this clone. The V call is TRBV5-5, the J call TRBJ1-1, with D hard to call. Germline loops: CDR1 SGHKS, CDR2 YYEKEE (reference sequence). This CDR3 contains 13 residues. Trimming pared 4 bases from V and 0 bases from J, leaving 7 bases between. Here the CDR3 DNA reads TGTGCCAGCAGCGCTTGGTTGAACACTGAAGCTTTCTTT. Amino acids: CASSAWLNTEAFF.

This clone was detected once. The CDR3 reads CASSPEPDTGELFF. CDR3 DNA: TGTGCCAGCAGCCCCGAGCCGGACACCGGGGAGCTGTTTTTT. The rearrangement links TRBV28 to TRBJ2-2, with D unclear. The CDR3 covers 14 residues. Trimming stripped 6 bases from V and 3 bases from J, with 11 bases between. Germline V CDR1 and CDR2: MDHEN, SYDVKM. The full variable domain, with the rest looked up from reference TRBV28 and TRBJ2-2, is DVKVTQSSRYLVKRTGEKVFLECVQDMDHENMFWYRQDPGLGLRLIYFSYDVKMKEKGDIPEGYSVSREKKERFSLILESASTNQTSMYLCASSPEPDTGELFFGEGSRLTVL.

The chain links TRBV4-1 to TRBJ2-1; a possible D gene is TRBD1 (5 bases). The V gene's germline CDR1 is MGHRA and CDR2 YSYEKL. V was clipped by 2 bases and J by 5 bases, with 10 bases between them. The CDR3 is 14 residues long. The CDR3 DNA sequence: TGCGCCAGCAGCCAACACACCAGGGACAATGAGCAGTTCTTC. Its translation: CASSQHTRDNEQFF.

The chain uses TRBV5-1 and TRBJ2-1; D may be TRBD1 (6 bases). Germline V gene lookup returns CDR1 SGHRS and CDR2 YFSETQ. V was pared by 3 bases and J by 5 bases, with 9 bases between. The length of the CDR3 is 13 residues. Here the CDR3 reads CASSYKGDNEQFF. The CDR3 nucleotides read TGCGCCAGCAGCTATAAGGGGGACAATGAGCAGTTCTTC.

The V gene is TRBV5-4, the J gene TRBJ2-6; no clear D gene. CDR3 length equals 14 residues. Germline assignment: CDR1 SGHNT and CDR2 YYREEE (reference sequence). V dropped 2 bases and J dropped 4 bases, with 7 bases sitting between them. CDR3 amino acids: CASSFHGGANVLTF. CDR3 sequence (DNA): TGTGCCAGCAGCTTCCACGGGGGGGCCAACGTCCTGACTTTC.

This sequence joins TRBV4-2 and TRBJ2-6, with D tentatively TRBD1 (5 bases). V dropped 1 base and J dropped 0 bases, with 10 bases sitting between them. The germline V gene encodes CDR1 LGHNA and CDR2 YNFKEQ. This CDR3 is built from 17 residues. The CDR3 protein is CASSQGGWDSGANVLTF. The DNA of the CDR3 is TGTGCCAGCAGCCAAGGGGGCTGGGACTCTGGGGCCAACGTCCTGACTTTC.